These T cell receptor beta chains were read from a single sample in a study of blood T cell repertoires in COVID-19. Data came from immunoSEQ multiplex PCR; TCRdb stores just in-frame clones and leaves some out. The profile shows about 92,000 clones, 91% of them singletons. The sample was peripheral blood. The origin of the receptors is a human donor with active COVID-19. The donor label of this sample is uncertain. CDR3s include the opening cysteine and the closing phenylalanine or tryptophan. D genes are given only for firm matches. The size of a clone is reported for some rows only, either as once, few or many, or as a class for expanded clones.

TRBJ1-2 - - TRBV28 CASSEAAGYTF TGTGCCAGCAGTGAGGCGGCTGGCTACACCTTC
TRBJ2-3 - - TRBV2 CASSGGVGDTQYF TGTGCCAGCAGTGGAGGAGTGGGAGATACGCAGTATTTT
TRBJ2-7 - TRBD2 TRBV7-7 CASSEGTSGAYEQYF TGTGCCAGCAGCGAAGGGACTAGCGGGGCGTACGAGCAGTACTTC
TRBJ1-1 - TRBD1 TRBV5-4 CASSSRAGGTEAFF TGTGCCAGCAGCTCCCGCGCAGGGGGCACTGAAGCTTTCTTT
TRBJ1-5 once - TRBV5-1 CASSLDGGVSNQPQHF TGCGCCAGCAGCTTGGACGGGGGGGTTAGCAATCAGCCCCAGCATTTT
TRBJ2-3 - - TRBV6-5 CASSRERTDTQYF TGTGCCAGCAGCCGGGAGCGCACAGATACGCAGTATTTT
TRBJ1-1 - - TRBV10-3 CAISESRQLNTEAFF TGTGCCATCAGTGAGTCCCGACAGCTGAACACTGAAGCTTTCTTT
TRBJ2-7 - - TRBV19 CASGAGDTYEQYF TGTGCCAGTGGGGCAGGGGACACCTACGAGCAGTACTTC
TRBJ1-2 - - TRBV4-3 CASSQDLEVNNYGYTF TGCGCCAGCAGCCAAGATCTAGAAGTGAATAACTATGGCTACACCTTC
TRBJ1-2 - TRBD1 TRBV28 CASRFGQGFYGYTF TGTGCCAGCAGGTTCGGACAGGGTTTCTATGGCTACACCTTC
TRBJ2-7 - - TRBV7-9 CASSLGQVSSYEQYF TGTGCCAGCAGCTTAGGGCAGGTGAGCTCCTACGAGCAGTACTTC
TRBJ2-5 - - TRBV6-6 CASSPRGGNAETQYF TGTGCCAGCAGCCCCCGGGGAGGTAACGCAGAGACCCAGTACTTC
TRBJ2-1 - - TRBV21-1 CASSNPDRGDYNEQFF TGTGCCAGCAGCAACCCAGACAGGGGAGACTACAATGAGCAGTTCTTC
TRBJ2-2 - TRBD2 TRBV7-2 CASSQDSASGGAGELFF TGTGCCAGCAGCCAAGACTCGGCTAGCGGGGGGGCCGGGGAGCTGTTTTTT
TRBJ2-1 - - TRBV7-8 CASSLRTGSSYNEQFF TGTGCCAGCAGCCTCCGCACGGGGAGCTCCTACAATGAGCAGTTCTTC
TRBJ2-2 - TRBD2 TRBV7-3 CASSPKAASGDTGELFF TGTGCCAGCAGCCCAAAGGCGGCTAGCGGGGACACCGGGGAGCTGTTTTTT
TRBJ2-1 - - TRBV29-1 CSSFRDWADNEQFF TGCAGCTCTTTTAGGGACTGGGCGGACAATGAGCAGTTCTTC
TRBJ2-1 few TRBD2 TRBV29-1 CSVLAGGQGEQFF TGCAGCGTCCTAGCGGGGGGGCAGGGTGAGCAGTTCTTC
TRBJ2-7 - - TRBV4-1 CASSHVTGPGRYEQYF TGCGCCAGCAGCCATGTAACAGGGCCCGGTCGCTACGAGCAGTACTTC
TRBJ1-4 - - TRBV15 CATSRYLSTGSTNEKLFF TGTGCCACCAGCAGATACTTAAGCACAGGGTCAACTAATGAAAAACTGTTTTTT
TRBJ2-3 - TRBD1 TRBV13 CASSPLGQGGTDTQYF TGTGCCAGCAGCCCATTGGGACAGGGTGGCACAGATACGCAGTATTTT
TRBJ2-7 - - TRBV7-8 CASSLGTSHEQYF TGTGCCAGCAGCTTAGGTACTTCCCACGAGCAGTACTTC
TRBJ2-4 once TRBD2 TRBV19 CASSTGLAGDNIQYF TGTGCCAGTAGTACCGGACTAGCGGGGGACAACATTCAGTACTTC
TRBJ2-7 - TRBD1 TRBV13 CASSLGWGQGAEQYF TGTGCCAGCAGCTTAGGCTGGGGACAGGGGGCCGAGCAGTACTTC
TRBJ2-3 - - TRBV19 CASSIVGGADTQYF TGTGCCAGTAGTATCGTAGGGGGGGCAGATACGCAGTATTTT
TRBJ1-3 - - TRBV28 CASSFGGSGNTIYF TGTGCCAGCAGTTTCGGGGGCTCTGGAAACACCATATATTTT
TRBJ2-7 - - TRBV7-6 CASSLIAPLRASGIPYEQYF TGTGCCAGCAGCCTAATCGCCCCGCTCCGGGCATCCGGGATCCCCTACGAGCAGTACTTC
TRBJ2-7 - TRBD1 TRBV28 CASSFSRGSYEQYF TGTGCCAGCAGTTTTTCCAGGGGGTCCTACGAGCAGTACTTC
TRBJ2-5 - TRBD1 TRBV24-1 CATSDFARQGTEETQYF TGTGCCACCAGTGATTTTGCGCGACAGGGGACAGAAGAGACCCAGTACTTC